The rows below give T cell receptor beta chains drawn from one sample of a study of tumor-infiltrating lymphocytes in primary liver carcinoma. Each CDR3 protein gets one entry after TCRdb re-called the multiplex PCR reads with MiXCR. The table shows 99,000 or so distinct CDR3 sequences, with around three quarters occurring only once. Sequences were obtained from liver tumor tissue from sampling region 5. The receptors stem from a woman aged 55-69 years with primary liver carcinoma and hepatitis B virus infection. The CDR3 runs from the conserved cysteine through the conserved F or W. D genes are given only for firm matches. Size is omitted from some rows. Given values are once, few, many or a class for expanded clones.

cdr3_nt,cdr3_aa,j_call,v_call,clone_size,d_call
TGTGCCAGCAGCGCCGCGGAGAGTATCCCCACAACGTTTGGCTACACCTTC,CASSAAESIPTTFGYTF,TRBJ1-2,TRBV7-9,.,.
TGTGCCAGCAGCCCCTCCCGGGACAGGGGGAGCATGAACACTGAAGCTTTCTTT,CASSPSRDRGSMNTEAFF,TRBJ1-1,TRBV28,few,TRBD1
TGTGCCAGCAGGGAGACTAGCGGGAACCTTGGGAATGAGCAGTTCTTC,CASRETSGNLGNEQFF,TRBJ2-1,TRBV6-5,once,TRBD2
TGCGCCAGCAGCTTGCGCGTCGACGCCGGGGAGCTGTTTTTT,CASSLRVDAGELFF,TRBJ2-2,TRBV5-1,.,.
TGCGCCAGCAGCAGAACCCTACAGGGGGCGAACACTGAAGCTTTCTTT,CASSRTLQGANTEAFF,TRBJ1-1,TRBV5-1,.,TRBD1
TGTACTAGCAGCTTAGAGGGAGGAAGTATCGGTGAGCAGCTCTTC,CTSSLEGGSIGEQLF,TRBJ2-1,TRBV11-2,.,.
TGCGCCAGCAGCGAAACCTACAGGGTCGGTATGCTGTCCAATGAGCAGTTCTTC,CASSETYRVGMLSNEQFF,TRBJ2-1,TRBV11-2,.,.
TGTGCCAGCAGTTCTCCTCCGCGGCATAGCAATCAGCCCCAGCATTTT,CASSSPPRHSNQPQHF,TRBJ1-5,TRBV28,once,.
TGCGCCAGCAGCTTGTCCTCCTCCGACACTAGCGGGAGCACAGATACGCAGTATTTT,CASSLSSSDTSGSTDTQYF,TRBJ2-3,TRBV5-1,.,TRBD2
TGTGCCAGCAGTTACTCGCAAGCGGGGGGTGAGCAGTTCTTC,CASSYSQAGGEQFF,TRBJ2-1,TRBV6-6,many,TRBD2
TGTGCCAGCAGCTTAGATGGTTGGGGGCGCGACATTCAGTACTTC,CASSLDGWGRDIQYF,TRBJ2-4,TRBV11-2,large,.
TGCGCCAGCAGCTTTCAGGGAGAGTACAATGAGCAGTTCTTC,CASSFQGEYNEQFF,TRBJ2-1,TRBV5-1,few,.
TGTGTCAACAGTTTGGTGCACGAGCGGTTCTTC,CVNSLVHERFF,TRBJ2-1,TRBV28,once,.
TGTGCCAGCAGTCGGGGGACAGGGATTGCGGGAGGGCCGACAGATACGCAGTATTTT,CASSRGTGIAGGPTDTQYF,TRBJ2-3,TRBV12-3/TRBV12-4,many,.
TGTGCCAGCACCCCAGACGGGACCTACAATGAGCAGTTCTTC,CASTPDGTYNEQFF,TRBJ2-1,TRBV12-3/TRBV12-4,many,.
TGCAGCGGGGGTCAGGGTTTTGAGTACGAGCAGTACTTC,CSGGQGFEYEQYF,TRBJ2-7,TRBV29-1,many,.
TGTGCCTCCAGTGATGTGAAGCAGGTGTCAGCCAATGAGCAGTTCTTC,CASSDVKQVSANEQFF,TRBJ2-1,TRBV24-1,.,.
TGTGCCACCGTACCGGGACAGGAATTGGGGAACACTGAAGCTTTCTTT,CATVPGQELGNTEAFF,TRBJ1-1,TRBV6-1,many,TRBD1
TGCAGTGTCGGAATCGGGGTGTATATTCAGTACTTC,CSVGIGVYIQYF,TRBJ2-4,TRBV29-1,.,.
TGTGCCAGCATCGGGACAGGGCGGAACACTGAAGCTCTCTTT,CASIGTGRNTEALF,TRBJ1-1,TRBV2,.,TRBD1
TGTGCCAGCAGCTCCGCCTACGAGCAGTACTTC,CASSSAYEQYF,TRBJ2-7,TRBV11-2,medium-sized,.
TGTACTAGTGGGGGACGGGCTTCTGGGGCCAACGTCCTGACTTTC,CTSGGRASGANVLTF,TRBJ2-6,TRBV12-5,.,.
TGTGTCAGCAGCCAAAAGGAATACCAGCCCCAGCATTTT,CVSSQKEYQPQHF,TRBJ1-5,TRBV4-2,.,.
TGTGCCAGCATCCGACAGGTCACCGGGGAGCTGTTTTTT,CASIRQVTGELFF,TRBJ2-2,TRBV12-3/TRBV12-4,.,.
TGTGCCAGCAGCCAAGATAGCCCCTTCTGGGGGTACACCTTC,CASSQDSPFWGYTF,TRBJ1-2,TRBV14,.,.
TGTGCCAGCAGAAGACAGGGGGCAAACGAGCAGTGCTTC,CASRRQGANEQCF,TRBJ2-7,TRBV28,.,TRBD1
TGTGCCAGCAGCTTGGAACCGGGACTAGCGGGCACAGATACACAGTATTTT,CASSLEPGLAGTDTQYF,TRBJ2-3,TRBV11-3,.,TRBD2
TGTGTCAGCAGCTTGACCGCAGGGGGCGCAACCCACAATGAGCAGTTCTTC,CVSSLTAGGATHNEQFF,TRBJ2-1,TRBV5-6,.,TRBD1
TGTGCCAGCAGCTCCCATCGGGGGTATCAAGAGACTCAGTACTTC,CASSSHRGYQETQYF,TRBJ2-5,TRBV11-3,.,.
TGTACCAGCAGTCCTGTATGGGCCATGAGTGAGCAGTACTTC,CTSSPVWAMSEQYF,TRBJ2-7,TRBV12-3/TRBV12-4,once,.
TGTGCCAGCAATTATGGCCCCTCGGTCCCCGGGGAGCTGTTTTTT,CASNYGPSVPGELFF,TRBJ2-2,TRBV6-5,.,.
TGTGCCAGCAGCTCCTCGACAGGGGGCCACACCGGGGAGCTGTTTTTT,CASSSSTGGHTGELFF,TRBJ2-2,TRBV7-8,many,TRBD1